The T cell receptor beta chain described here comes from a study of control samples from healthy donors and cancer patients. Measured with immunoSEQ multiplex PCR; TCRdb has only the in-frame clones, and not every one. The sample lists around 200,000 clones; 90% to 95% were seen once. Germline CDR1 SGHDT, CDR2 YYEEEE. V was cut by 0 bases and J by 2 bases, with 6 bases left in between. This CDR3 has 15 amino acids. The sequence derives from a man aged 50 to 60 in good health. The specimen sequenced was blood. V and J are TRBV5-6 and TRBJ2-6, with D hard to call. The chain's CDR3 is CASSLDLPGANVLTF. The CDR3 DNA is TGTGCCAGCAGCTTGGACTTACCTGGGGCCAACGTCCTGACTTTC.